One sample yielded the 21 T cell receptor beta chains listed below, sequenced in a study of T cells after yellow fever vaccination. TCRdb re-analysed the 5' RACE reads in MiXCR, keeping a single row per CDR3 protein. The table has a few hundred thousand distinct CDR3 sequences, roughly 4% seen once. The starting material was PBMCs, obtained 5 days after the yellow fever booster vaccination. Receptors were obtained from a man aged 18-30 years who received the YFV17D yellow fever vaccine.

There are many counts of this clonotype. The chain employs TRBV5-6 and TRBJ1-1; perhaps TRBD1 as D (5 bases). V lost 4 bases and J 0 bases, leaving 25 bases between the germline ends. The CDR3 runs 19 residues. Germline V gene data show CDR1 as SGHDT and CDR2 as YYEEEE. As DNA, the CDR3 is TGTGCCAGCAGCCGGGGCGGGAGGTTCGTTGGACTTATGAACACTGAAGCTTTCTTT. This encodes CASSRGGRFVGLMNTEAFF.

This clonotype was observed many times. The chain joins TRBV19 to TRBJ2-5; TRBD2 agrees at 13 bases. V lost 8 bases and J lost 4; bases outside the gene matches: 10. The CDR3 has 16 amino acids. Germline CDR1 LNHDA, CDR2 SQIVND (reference sequence). The CDR3 spells CASRTSGGARGETQYF. DNA of the CDR3: TGTGCCAGTCGAACTAGCGGGGGGGCGAGGGGAGAGACCCAGTACTTC.

V usage is TRBV10-1 and J usage is TRBJ2-3; D may match TRBD1 or TRBD2 (5 bases each). Trimming pared 3 bases from V and 3 bases from J, leaving 16 bases between. This CDR3 region has 16 residues. Germline loops: CDR1 WNHNN, CDR2 SYGVQD (reference sequence). CDR3 residues: CASSESLAWGTDTQYF. CDR3 nucleotides: TGCGCCAGCAGTGAAAGTCTGGCCTGGGGGACAGATACGCAGTATTTT.

The rearrangement joins TRBV13 to TRBJ1-1; D gene unclear. The CDR3 runs 12 residues. Looked up from germline, CDR1 is PRHDT and CDR2 is FYEKMQ (reference sequence). Between the trimmed V and J ends, which lost 5 bases and 6 bases, there was a span of 10 bases. The DNA of the CDR3 is TGTGCCAGCAGCGCGATTTTCGCTGAAGCTTTCTTT. It yields the protein CASSAIFAEAFF.

This clonotype was counted at least ten times. The CDR3: CASSFSGGAGAEQFF. The CDR3 bases are TGTGCCAGCAGCTTCAGCGGGGGGGCCGGGGCTGAGCAGTTCTTC. This sequence joins TRBV7-8 and TRBJ2-1; 10 bases are shared with TRBD2. Germline V gene lookup returns CDR1 SGHVS and CDR2 FQNEAQ. The length of the CDR3 is 15 residues. The ends lost 3 bases at V and 9 bases at J; junction bases unmatched: 8.

This clonotype was counted between two and nine times. The rearrangement uses TRBV11-2 and TRBJ2-6; D gene uncertain. The CDR3 contains 15 residues. V gave up 4 bases and J gave up 1 base, with 8 bases separating them. Germline-derived CDR1 and CDR2 are SGHAT and FQNNGV. In DNA, the CDR3 is TGTGCCAGCAGCTCGCTGGGATCTGGGGCCAACGTCCTGACTTTC. The encoded protein is CASSSLGSGANVLTF.

V is TRBV29-1 and J is TRBJ2-5; TRBD2 matches 8 bases. CDR1 is SQVTM and CDR2 is ANQGSEA in the germline V gene. J was trimmed by 2 bases and V by 7 bases; bases with no gene match: 9. There are 14 residues in the CDR3. CDR3 sequence reads: CSALGLAGQETQYF. The CDR3 bases are TGCAGCGCCCTTGGACTAGCCGGGCAAGAGACCCAGTACTTC.

The chain links TRBV18 to TRBJ1-6; D is perhaps TRBD1 (5 bases). V lost 3 bases, J lost 3 bases, and 9 bases lay in between. CDR1 KGHSH and CDR2 LQKENI come from the germline V gene. The length of the CDR3 is 15 residues. The CDR3 DNA reads as TGTGCCAGCTCACCTACAGGAGACTATAATTCACCCCTCCACTTT. It is translated as CASSPTGDYNSPLHF.

This clonotype was detected only a few times. The chain combines TRBV7-2 with TRBJ1-1; TRBD1 agrees at 10 bases. The germline V gene has CDR1 SGHTA and CDR2 FQGNSA. This CDR3 spans 13 amino acids. V shed 3 bases and J 10 bases; nucleotides not matched to a gene: 5. The CDR3 loop reads CASSLAWDRGAFF. Here the CDR3 DNA reads TGTGCCAGCAGCTTGGCGTGGGACAGGGGAGCTTTCTTT.

This clonotype was seen only a few times. The J gene is TRBJ1-6, the V gene TRBV20-1; 7 bases align to TRBD1. The length of the CDR3 is 19 residues. Germline values: CDR1 DFQATT, CDR2 SNEGSKA (reference sequence). The junction had 11 bases not matched to a gene; V was cut back by 0 bases and J by 0 bases. The CDR3 region is CSARDIEGGMSSYNSPLHF. The CDR3, as DNA: TGCAGTGCTAGAGATATAGAAGGGGGCATGAGCTCCTATAATTCACCCCTCCACTTT.

This clonotype has just a few counts. The chain is built from TRBV11-1 and TRBJ2-7; 7 nucleotides match TRBD1. J was trimmed by 2 bases and V by 1 base; bases with no gene match: 8. The CDR3 extends over 16 amino acids. The V gene's germline CDR1 is SGHAT and CDR2 FQDESV (reference sequence). CDR3 bases: TGTGCCAGCAGCTTAGAAACAGGGGCCTTTCCCTACGAGCAGTACTTC. Protein: CASSLETGAFPYEQYF.

This clonotype came up many times. The J gene is TRBJ2-7, the V gene TRBV7-2, with D possibly TRBD1 on 7 matching bases. The V gene's germline CDR1 is SGHTA and CDR2 FQGNSA. The V end was cut by 5 bases, the J end by 0 bases, with 14 bases between. This CDR3 contains 15 residues. The CDR3 DNA reads TGTGCCAGCAGCCCCCAGGGGGGCGACTCCTACGAGCAGTACTTC. Protein sequence: CASSPQGGDSYEQYF.

In DNA form, the CDR3 reads TGCGCCAGCGTGGGTGGGGGCGACGGCTCTGGCTACACCTTC. It encodes CASVGGGDGSGYTF. This chain links TRBV5-1 with TRBJ1-2; D perhaps matches TRBD1 (6 bases). Looked up from germline, CDR1 is SGHRS and CDR2 is YFSETQ. The CDR3 runs 14 residues. Deletions cut 7 bases from V and 7 bases from J, with 20 bases between.

This clonotype was recorded at least ten times. The J gene is TRBJ1-1, the V gene TRBV6-5; D is unclear. V was shortened by 7 bases and J by 0 bases, with 9 bases between the two germline ends. The V gene's germline CDR1 is MNHEY and CDR2 SVGAGI. The CDR3 contains 13 residues. CDR3: CASTETVNTEAFF. CDR3 coding DNA: TGTGCCAGCACCGAGACGGTGAACACTGAAGCTTTCTTT.

The chain carries TRBV20-1 and TRBJ1-6; D uncertain. Germline CDR1 DFQATT, CDR2 SNEGSKA (reference sequence). CDR3 length: 14 amino acids. The V gene lost 4 bases and the J gene lost 0 bases, with 7 bases spanning the gap. The CDR3 coding sequence is TGCAGTGCTAAGGTTGGCTCCTATAATTCACCCCTCCACTTT. This translates into CSAKVGSYNSPLHF.

The V gene is TRBV20-1, the J gene TRBJ2-3, with 7 bases aligning to TRBD1. J gave up 4 bases and V 2 bases, and 3 bases lay outside the gene matches. The CDR3 sequence is 13 residues long. Germline V gene data show CDR1 as DFQATT and CDR2 as SNEGSKA (reference sequence). The CDR3 protein is CSARITGADTQYF. CDR3 coding DNA: TGCAGTGCTAGAATAACAGGGGCAGATACGCAGTATTTT.

This clonotype showed up many times. The chain uses TRBV12-3 or TRBV12-4 and TRBJ2-7; D remains ambiguous. Between the trimmed V and J ends, which lost 1 base and 0 bases, there was a span of 10 bases. The CDR3 runs to 15 residues. CDR3 in amino acids: CASSLGAGFSYEQYF. CDR3 nucleotides: TGTGCCAGCAGTTTAGGGGCCGGATTCTCCTACGAGCAGTACTTC.

This sequence joins TRBV20-1 and TRBJ1-1, with a possible D match to TRBD1 (6 bases). The germline V gene encodes CDR1 DFQATT and CDR2 SNEGSKA (reference sequence). This CDR3 has 15 residues. The V gene lost 4 bases and the J gene lost 3 bases, with 18 bases spanning the gap. CDR3 protein: CSATPVEGVDTEAFF. DNA of the CDR3: TGCAGTGCTACACCCGTGGAGGGGGTGGACACTGAAGCTTTCTTT.

The CDR3 region has the DNA TGTGCCACCAGCAGTAGCGGGGGCTCCTACAATGAGCAGTTCTTC. This codes for CATSSSGGSYNEQFF. The chain joins TRBV15 to TRBJ2-1, with 9 bases aligning to TRBD2. Trimming took 3 bases from V and 0 from J; bases not matched to a gene: 0. Per the germline V gene, CDR1 is LNHNV and CDR2 is YYDKDF (reference sequence). The CDR3 length is 15 residues.

This clonotype came up a few times. The J gene is TRBJ1-5, the V gene TRBV5-6; the match to TRBD1 covers 7 bases. The CDR3 length is 15 residues. CDR1 is SGHDT and CDR2 is YYEEEE in the germline V gene. The junction had 7 bases not matched to a gene; V was cut back by 0 bases and J by 7 bases. In DNA form, the CDR3 reads TGTGCCAGCAGCTTGGGACAGGGATATGTCCAGCCCCAGCATTTT. It is translated as CASSLGQGYVQPQHF.

This clonotype has just a few counts. The V and J genes are TRBV12-3 or TRBV12-4 and TRBJ2-7; 9 positions agree with TRBD1. Trimming cost V 6 bases and J 6 bases; bases outside gene matches: 3. There are 12 residues in the CDR3. The CDR3 loop is CASSRQGGEQYV. The CDR3 nucleotides read TGTGCCAGCAGCCGACAGGGGGGCGAGCAGTACGTC.